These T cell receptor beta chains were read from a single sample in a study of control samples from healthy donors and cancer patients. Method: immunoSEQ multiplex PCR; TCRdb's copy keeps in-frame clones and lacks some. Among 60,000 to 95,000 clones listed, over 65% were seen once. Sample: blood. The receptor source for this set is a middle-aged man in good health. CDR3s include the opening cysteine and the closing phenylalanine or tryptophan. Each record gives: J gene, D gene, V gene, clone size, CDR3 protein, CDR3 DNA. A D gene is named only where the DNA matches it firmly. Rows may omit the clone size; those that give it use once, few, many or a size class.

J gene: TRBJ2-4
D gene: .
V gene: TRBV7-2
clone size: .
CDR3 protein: CASSLDRAAKNIQYF
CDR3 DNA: TGTGCCAGCAGCTTAGACAGGGCCGCCAAAAACATTCAGTACTTC

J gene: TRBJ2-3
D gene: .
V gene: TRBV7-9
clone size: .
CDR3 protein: CASSFISGAVDTQYF
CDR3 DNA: TGTGCCAGCAGCTTTATATCGGGAGCCGTAGATACGCAGTATTTT

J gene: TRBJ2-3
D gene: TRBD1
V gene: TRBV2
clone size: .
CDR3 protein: CASSPDRGLADTQYF
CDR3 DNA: TGTGCCAGCAGCCCAGACAGGGGGCTGGCAGATACGCAGTATTTT

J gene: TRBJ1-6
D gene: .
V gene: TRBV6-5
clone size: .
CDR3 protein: CASSPPGTYNSPLHF
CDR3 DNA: TGTGCCAGCAGCCCCCCAGGGACCTATAATTCACCCCTCCACTTT

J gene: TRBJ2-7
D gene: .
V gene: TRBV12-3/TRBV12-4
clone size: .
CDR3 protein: CASRRGSTVEQYF
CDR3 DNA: TGTGCCAGCCGCAGGGGCTCGACCGTCGAGCAGTACTTC

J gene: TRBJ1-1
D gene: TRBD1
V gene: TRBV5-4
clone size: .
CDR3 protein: CASSPLTGGLTEAFF
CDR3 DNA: TGTGCCAGCAGCCCTCTGACAGGGGGCTTAACTGAAGCTTTCTTT

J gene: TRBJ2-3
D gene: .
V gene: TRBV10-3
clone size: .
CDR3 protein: CAIRPTQGAADTQYF
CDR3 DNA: TGTGCCATCAGACCCACCCAGGGCGCGGCAGATACGCAGTATTTT

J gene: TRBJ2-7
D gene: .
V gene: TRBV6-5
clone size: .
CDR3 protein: CASSYTRTGEQYF
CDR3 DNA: TGTGCCAGCAGTTACACACGAACGGGCGAGCAGTACTTC

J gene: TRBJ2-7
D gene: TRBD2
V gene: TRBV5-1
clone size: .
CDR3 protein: CASKISAGERYEQYF
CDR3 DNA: TGCGCCAGCAAAATTTCAGCGGGAGAGAGGTACGAGCAGTACTTC

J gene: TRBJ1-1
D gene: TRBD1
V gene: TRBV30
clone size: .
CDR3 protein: CAAPTGGGTEAFF
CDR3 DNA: TGTGCCGCTCCGACAGGGGGGGGCACTGAAGCTTTCTTT

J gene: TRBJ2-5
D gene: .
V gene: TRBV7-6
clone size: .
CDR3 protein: CASSPGPGRGETQYF
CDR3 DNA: TGTGCCAGCAGCCCCGGACCGGGGAGGGGGGAGACCCAGTACTTC

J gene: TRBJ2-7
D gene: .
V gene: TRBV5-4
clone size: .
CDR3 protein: CASSRGEYEQYF
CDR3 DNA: TGTGCCAGCAGCCGCGGGGAGTACGAGCAGTACTTC

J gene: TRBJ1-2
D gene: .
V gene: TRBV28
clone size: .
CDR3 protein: CASSFPQYYGYTF
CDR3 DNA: TGTGCCAGCAGTTTCCCACAGTACTATGGCTACACCTTC

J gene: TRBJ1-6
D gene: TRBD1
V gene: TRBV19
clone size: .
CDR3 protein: CASSPTGTAYNSPLHF
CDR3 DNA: TGTGCCAGTAGTCCCACCGGGACAGCCTATAATTCACCCCTCCACTTT

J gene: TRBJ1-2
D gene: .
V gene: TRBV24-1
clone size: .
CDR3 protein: CALEGLGGGYTF
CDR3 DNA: TGTGCCCTCGAAGGTCTCGGCGGTGGCTACACCTTC

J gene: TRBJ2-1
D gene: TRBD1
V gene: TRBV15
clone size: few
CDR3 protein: CATNVDRVYNEQFF
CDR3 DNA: TGTGCCACCAACGTCGACAGGGTCTACAATGAGCAGTTCTTC

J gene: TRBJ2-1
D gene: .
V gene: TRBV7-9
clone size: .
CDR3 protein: CASSLESGQYNEQFF
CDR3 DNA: TGTGCCAGCAGTTTAGAGAGCGGGCAGTACAATGAGCAGTTCTTC

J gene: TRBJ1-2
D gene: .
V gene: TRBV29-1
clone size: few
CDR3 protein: CSVEAGGAGGYTF
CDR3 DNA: TGCAGCGTTGAAGCGGGTGGGGCGGGAGGCTACACCTTC

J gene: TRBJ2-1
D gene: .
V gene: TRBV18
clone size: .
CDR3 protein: CASSPWGNEQFF
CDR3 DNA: TGTGCCAGCTCACCGTGGGGGAATGAGCAGTTCTTC

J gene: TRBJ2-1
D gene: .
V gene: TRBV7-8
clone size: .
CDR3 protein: CASSSGGAISYNEQFF
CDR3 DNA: TGTGCCAGCAGCTCCGGCGGGGCTATCTCCTACAATGAGCAGTTCTTC

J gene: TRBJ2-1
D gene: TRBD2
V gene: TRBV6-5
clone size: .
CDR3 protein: CASRSIAGVLGEQFF
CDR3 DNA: TGTGCCAGTCGAAGTATAGCGGGAGTATTAGGTGAGCAGTTCTTC

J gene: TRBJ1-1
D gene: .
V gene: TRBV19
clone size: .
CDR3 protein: CATEDSGTEAFF
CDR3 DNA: TGTGCCACTGAAGACAGTGGCACTGAAGCTTTCTTT

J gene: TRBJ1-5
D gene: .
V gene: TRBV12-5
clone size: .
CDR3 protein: CASGQGISNQPQHF
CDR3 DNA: TGTGCTAGTGGACAGGGCATTAGCAATCAGCCCCAGCATTTT

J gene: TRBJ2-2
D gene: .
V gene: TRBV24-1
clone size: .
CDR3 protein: CATSDSGGMTASGELFF
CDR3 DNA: TGTGCCACCAGTGATAGCGGCGGAATGACGGCGTCCGGGGAGCTGTTTTTT

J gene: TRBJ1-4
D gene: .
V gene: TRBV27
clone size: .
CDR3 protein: CASSFGYEGEKLFF
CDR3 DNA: TGTGCCAGCAGTTTTGGTTACGAGGGTGAAAAACTGTTTTTT

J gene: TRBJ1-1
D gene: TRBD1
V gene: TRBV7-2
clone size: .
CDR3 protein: CASSLQGAFTEAFF
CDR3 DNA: TGTGCCAGCAGCTTACAGGGGGCGTTCACTGAAGCTTTCTTT

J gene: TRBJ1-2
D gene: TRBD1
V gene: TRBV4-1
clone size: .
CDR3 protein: CASSRDRGSDGYTF
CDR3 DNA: TGCGCCAGCAGCCGGGACAGGGGGTCTGATGGCTACACCTTC

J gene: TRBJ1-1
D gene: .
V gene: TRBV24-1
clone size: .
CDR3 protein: CATSDPKRHPEAFF
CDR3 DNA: TGTGCCACCAGTGACCCAAAGCGGCACCCCGAAGCTTTCTTT

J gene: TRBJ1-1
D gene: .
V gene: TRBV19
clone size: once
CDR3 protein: CASSTRTALNTEAFF
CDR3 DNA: TGTGCCAGTAGTACCCGAACGGCCTTGAACACTGAAGCTTTCTTT

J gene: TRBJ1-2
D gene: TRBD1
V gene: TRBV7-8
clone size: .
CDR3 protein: CASSQIQGDTNYGYTF
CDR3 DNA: TGTGCCAGCAGCCAGATACAGGGGGATACTAACTATGGCTACACCTTC

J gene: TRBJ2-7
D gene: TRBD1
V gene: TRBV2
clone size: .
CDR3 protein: CASPGGYVQGAPEQYF
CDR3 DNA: TGTGCCAGCCCCGGTGGTTATGTACAGGGGGCCCCCGAGCAGTACTTC

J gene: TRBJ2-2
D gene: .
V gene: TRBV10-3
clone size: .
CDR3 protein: CAISESTGTGELFF
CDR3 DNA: TGTGCCATCAGTGAGTCGACAGGCACCGGGGAGCTGTTTTTT

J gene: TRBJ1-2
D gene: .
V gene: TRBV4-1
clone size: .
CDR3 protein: CASSQGGGLNYGYTF
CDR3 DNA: TGCGCCAGCAGCCAAGGTGGGGGGCTGAACTATGGCTACACCTTC

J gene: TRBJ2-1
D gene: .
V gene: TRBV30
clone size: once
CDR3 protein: CAWSRGPSPSPYNEQFF
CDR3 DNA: TGTGCCTGGAGTCGAGGACCCTCGCCGAGCCCCTACAATGAGCAGTTCTTC

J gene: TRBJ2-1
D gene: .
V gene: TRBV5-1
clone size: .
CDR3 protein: CASRVDEGIYNEQFF
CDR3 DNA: TGCGCCAGCAGAGTAGATGAGGGGATATACAATGAGCAGTTCTTC

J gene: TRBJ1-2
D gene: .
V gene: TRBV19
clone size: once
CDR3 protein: CASSLQVANYGYTF
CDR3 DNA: TGTGCCAGTAGTCTACAGGTAGCTAACTATGGCTACACCTTC

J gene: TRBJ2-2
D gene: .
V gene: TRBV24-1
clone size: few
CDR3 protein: CATSDPGHLNTGELFF
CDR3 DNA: TGTGCCACCAGTGACCCGGGACACTTGAACACCGGGGAGCTGTTTTTT

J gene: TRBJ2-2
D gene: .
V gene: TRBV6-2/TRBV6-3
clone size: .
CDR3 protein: CASSYLRGLGELFF
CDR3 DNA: TGTGCCAGCAGTTACTTACGGGGATTGGGGGAGCTGTTTTTT

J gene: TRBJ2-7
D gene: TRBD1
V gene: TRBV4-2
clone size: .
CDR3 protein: CASSQDPDRAKQYF
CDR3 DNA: TGTGCCAGCAGCCAGGACCCGGACAGGGCGAAGCAGTACTTC

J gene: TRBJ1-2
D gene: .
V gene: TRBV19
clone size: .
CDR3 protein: CASSGADSYGYTF
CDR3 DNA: TGTGCCAGTAGTGGGGCAGACTCTTATGGCTACACCTTC

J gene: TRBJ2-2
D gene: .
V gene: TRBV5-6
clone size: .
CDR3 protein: CASSPEGWAGPFGELFF
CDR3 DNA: TGTGCCAGCAGCCCTGAGGGTTGGGCGGGCCCCTTCGGGGAGCTGTTTTTT

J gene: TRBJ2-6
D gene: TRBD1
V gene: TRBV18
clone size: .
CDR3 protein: CASSPLLGQGASGANVLTF
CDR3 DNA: TGTGCCAGCTCACCACTTTTAGGACAGGGGGCCTCTGGGGCCAACGTCCTGACTTTC

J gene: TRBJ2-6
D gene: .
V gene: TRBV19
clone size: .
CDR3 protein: CASSIDDSGANVLTF
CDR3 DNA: TGTGCCAGTAGTATAGATGACTCTGGGGCCAACGTCCTGACTTTC

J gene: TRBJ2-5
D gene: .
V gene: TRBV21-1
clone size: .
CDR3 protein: CASSKSQGKETQYF
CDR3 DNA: TGTGCCAGCAGCAAAAGTCAGGGGAAAGAGACCCAGTACTTC

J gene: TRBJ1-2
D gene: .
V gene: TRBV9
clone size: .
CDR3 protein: CASSPDRTVDDGYTF
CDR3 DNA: TGTGCCAGCAGCCCCGACCGGACAGTCGACGATGGCTACACCTTC

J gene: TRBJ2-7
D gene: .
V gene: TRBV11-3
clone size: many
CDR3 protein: CASSLGVLSYEQYF
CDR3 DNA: TGTGCCAGCAGCTTAGGTGTGCTTTCGTACGAGCAGTACTTC

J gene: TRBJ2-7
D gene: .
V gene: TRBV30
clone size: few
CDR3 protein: CAAAHLSGGEQYF
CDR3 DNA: TGTGCCGCCGCACACCTCTCCGGGGGCGAGCAGTACTTC

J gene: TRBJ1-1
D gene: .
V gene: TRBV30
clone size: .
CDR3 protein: CAWTSYRSTEAFF
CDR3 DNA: TGTGCCTGGACTAGCTACAGGAGCACTGAAGCTTTCTTT

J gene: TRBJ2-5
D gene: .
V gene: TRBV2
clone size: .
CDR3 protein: CASSEVVVQYF
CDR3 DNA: TGTGCCAGCAGTGAAGTGGTGGTCCAGTACTTC

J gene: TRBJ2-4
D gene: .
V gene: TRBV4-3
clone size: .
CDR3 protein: CASSRYSRADAKNIQYF
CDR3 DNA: TGCGCCAGCAGCCGATACAGCAGGGCTGACGCCAAAAACATTCAGTACTTC

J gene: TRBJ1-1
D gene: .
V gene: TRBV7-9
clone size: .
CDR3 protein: CASSQEVGIAFF
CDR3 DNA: TGTGCCAGCAGCCAGGAAGTAGGAATAGCTTTCTTT

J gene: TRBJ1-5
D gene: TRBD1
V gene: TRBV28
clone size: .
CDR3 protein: CASTFSTLGQGARSNQPQHF
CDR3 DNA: TGTGCCAGCACATTTTCTACTCTGGGACAGGGGGCGCGGAGCAATCAGCCCCAGCATTTT

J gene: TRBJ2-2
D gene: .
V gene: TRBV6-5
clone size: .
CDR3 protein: CATYGQGLDTGELFF
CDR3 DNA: TGTGCCACCTACGGCCAGGGGCTTGACACCGGGGAGCTGTTTTTT

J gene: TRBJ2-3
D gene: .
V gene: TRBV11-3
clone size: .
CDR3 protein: CASSPGEGRDVDTQYF
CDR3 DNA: TGTGCCAGCAGCCCCGGTGAGGGCCGAGATGTCGATACGCAGTATTTT

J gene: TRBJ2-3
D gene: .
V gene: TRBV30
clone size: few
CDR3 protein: CSYSGSDTQYF
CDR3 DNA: TGTTCGTATAGCGGATCCGATACGCAGTATTTT